Below are 25 T cell receptor beta chains sequenced from a single sample in a study of CD4 T cells in relation to SARS-CoV-2 and coronaviruses (dated by TCRdb to the early 2020s). Libraries were constructed by the immunoSEQ multiplex PCR assay. TCRdb stores this immuneACCESS table with in-frame sequences only. Part of the clones is absent; in the studies checked, under half of the shortfall reflects unresolved V genes, and no reason is known for the rest. The sample table shows about 64,000 clones, and 94% are seen once. Of the sample, roughly 0.14% is held by the ten largest clones. CD4+ T cells from unexposed donors were collected before the COVID-19 pandemic (2011-2018). The specimen was naive CD4+ T cells from PBMCs. In the paper's terms, the cell subset or site label means: naive CD4+ T cells isolated by negative enrichment. These receptor sequences come from a human donor in good health.

J is TRBJ2-4 and V is TRBV20-1, with unresolved D. Germline loops: CDR1 DFQATT, CDR2 SNEGSKA (reference sequence). The CDR3 runs to 13 residues. V lost 3 bases, J lost 0 bases, and 6 bases lay in between. In DNA form, the CDR3 reads TGCAGTGCTAGTCAGTTAGCCAAAAACATTCAGTACTTC. The encoded protein is CSASQLAKNIQYF.

The chain links TRBV5-1 to TRBJ2-1; 9 bases are a match to TRBD2. V was pared by 4 bases and J by 8 bases, with 10 bases of the junction left unmatched. Germline V lookup: CDR1 SGHRS, CDR2 YFSETQ. The CDR3 runs to 15 residues. CDR3 DNA: TGCGCCAGCAGCCCCGGGCGGGAGGGGGGGCATGAGCAGTTCTTC. Translation gives CASSPGREGGHEQFF.

The rearrangement uses TRBV9 and TRBJ2-7, with 8 nucleotides matching TRBD2. From germline, CDR1 is SGDLS and CDR2 YYNGEE. With V trimmed by 5 bases and J by 3 bases, 10 bases remained unmatched. This CDR3 contains 15 residues. For the CDR3, the DNA is TGTGCCAGCAGTCAAGCTAGCGGGCCACTCTACGAGCAGTACTTC. Protein sequence: CASSQASGPLYEQYF. Full variable domain (outside the CDR3, taken from reference TRBV9 and TRBJ2-7): DSGVTQTPKHLITATGQRVTLRCSPRSGDLSVYWYQQSLDQGLQFLIQYYNGEERAKGNILERFSAQQFPDLHSELNLSSLELGDSALYFCASSQASGPLYEQYFGPGTRLTVT.

V gene TRBV24-1 combines with J gene TRBJ1-2; no firm D call. This CDR3 region has 13 residues. Trimming pared 1 base from V and 7 bases from J, leaving 9 bases between. In germline, CDR1 is KGHDR, CDR2 SFDVKD. As DNA, the CDR3 is TGTGCCACCAGTGATTTCAGCAGTTTTGGCTACACCTTC. Encoded protein: CATSDFSSFGYTF.

The CDR3 spells CASSLLQDTEAFF. The DNA for the CDR3 is TGTGCCAGCAGCCTGCTGCAGGACACTGAAGCTTTCTTT. This sequence joins TRBV11-2 and TRBJ1-1; D unresolved. Germline V gives CDR1 SGHAT, CDR2 FQNNGV. The V and J ends lost 5 bases and 3 bases respectively, with 10 bases between them. The CDR3 runs to 13 residues. The full variable domain, with the rest looked up from reference TRBV11-2 and TRBJ1-1, is EAGVAQSPRYKIIEKRQSVAFWCNPISGHATLYWYQQILGQGPKLLIQFQNNGVVDDSQLPKDRFSAERLKGVDSTLKIQPAKLEDSAVYLCASSLLQDTEAFFGQGTRLTVV.

The rearrangement links TRBV28 to TRBJ2-5; 7 nucleotides line up with TRBD2. The CDR3 totals 14 residues. Germline V gene sequence: CDR1 MDHEN, CDR2 SYDVKM. V was pared by 6 bases and J by 5 bases, with 9 bases of the junction left unmatched. CDR3 amino acids: CASSLRLAVETQYF. The CDR3 DNA reads TGTGCCAGCAGCCTGAGACTAGCTGTGGAGACCCAGTACTTC.

The chain employs TRBV28 and TRBJ1-4; D is ambiguous. V gave up 6 bases and J gave up 11 bases, with 22 bases separating them. CDR3 length: 15 residues. Germline CDR1 and CDR2: MDHEN and SYDVKM. The CDR3 sequence is CASSSSQAIMDKLFF. The CDR3 DNA sequence: TGTGCCAGCAGCTCCTCTCAGGCAATAATGGACAAACTGTTTTTT.

The chain recombines TRBV28 with TRBJ2-7, with D maybe TRBD2 (5 bases). CDR3 size: 13 residues. The germline gives CDR1 MDHEN, CDR2 SYDVKM. V was cut by 11 bases and J by 3 bases, with 17 bases left in between. CDR3 sequence reads: CACRPAVNYEQYF. CDR3 DNA sequence: TGTGCCTGCCGGCCAGCGGTAAACTACGAGCAGTACTTC.

The chain links TRBV5-6 to TRBJ1-1; D ambiguous. CDR3 length equals 15 residues. The germline V gene encodes CDR1 SGHDT and CDR2 YYEEEE. Trimming left V 4 bases short and J 1 base short, with 14 bases between. CDR3: CASSPGGRRNTEAFF. CDR3 nucleotides: TGTGCCAGCAGCCCGGGAGGGAGGAGGAACACTGAAGCTTTCTTT.

The J gene is TRBJ2-2, the V gene TRBV10-1; 14 nucleotides line up with TRBD2. Trimming cost V 3 bases and J 7 bases; bases outside gene matches: 4. The CDR3 loop spans 16 amino acids. CDR1 and CDR2 from the germline V gene are WNHNN and SYGVQD (reference sequence). CDR3 sequence: CASSEGTSGRIGELFF. The CDR3 DNA follows: TGCGCCAGCAGTGAAGGGACTAGCGGGAGAATCGGGGAGCTGTTTTTT.

A few counts support this clone. The DNA for the CDR3 is TGTGCCAGCAAACTACCAGGGTATAATTCACCCCTCCACTTT. This codes for CASKLPGYNSPLHF. The chain is built from TRBV28 and TRBJ1-6; the D gene is possibly TRBD1 (5 bases). Germline V gene lookup returns CDR1 MDHEN and CDR2 SYDVKM. The CDR3 has 14 residues. V shed 7 bases and J shed 4 bases, with 11 bases lying between them. Complete variable domain (other parts from reference TRBV28 and TRBJ1-6): DVKVTQSSRYLVKRTGEKVFLECVQDMDHENMFWYRQDPGLGLRLIYFSYDVKMKEKGDIPEGYSVSREKKERFSLILESASTNQTSMYLCASKLPGYNSPLHFGNGTRLTVT.

J is TRBJ1-1 and V is TRBV5-6; TRBD1 matches at 9 bases. The CDR3 has 15 amino acids. Germline CDR1 and CDR2: SGHDT and YYEEEE. Trimming at V came to 1 base and at J to 4 bases, leaving 5 bases not matched to a gene. The CDR3 is CASSLRRTGATEAFF. The CDR3 nucleotides read TGTGCCAGCAGCTTGAGAAGGACAGGGGCCACTGAAGCTTTCTTT.

This clone was observed once. The chain carries TRBV25-1 and TRBJ1-2, with 9 bases matching TRBD1. CDR1 MGHDK and CDR2 SYGVNS come from the germline V gene. After removal of 4 bases from V and 4 bases from J, the junction contained 7 bases not matched to a gene. The length of the CDR3 is 15 residues. The CDR3 is CASSVQGARGYGYTF. CDR3 DNA: TGTGCCAGCAGTGTACAGGGGGCGCGAGGCTATGGCTACACCTTC.

This rearrangement joins TRBV7-2 to TRBJ2-3; 10 bases are shared with TRBD2. The trim removed 5 bases at V and 1 base at J, leaving 6 bases unmatched. Germline V gene lookup returns CDR1 SGHTA and CDR2 FQGNSA. CDR3 length: 16 residues. CDR3 bases: TGTGCCAGCAGCCCTAGCGGGAGTGTTGGCACAGATACGCAGTATTTT. Protein product: CASSPSGSVGTDTQYF.

V and J are TRBV5-5 and TRBJ2-2, with D uncertain. Germline loops: CDR1 SGHKS, CDR2 YYEKEE (reference sequence). V was shortened by 0 bases and J by 1 base, with 4 bases between the two germline ends. There are 14 residues in the CDR3. CDR3 sequence reads: CASSLGLNTGELFF. The CDR3 DNA sequence: TGTGCCAGCAGCTTGGGACTGAACACCGGGGAGCTGTTTTTT. Full variable domain (remainder filled in from reference TRBV5-5 and TRBJ2-2): DAGVTQSPTHLIKTRGQQVTLRCSPISGHKSVSWYQQVLGQGPQFIFQYYEKEERGRGNFPDRFSARQFPNYSSELNVNALLLGDSALYLCASSLGLNTGELFFGEGSRLTVL.

J is TRBJ2-1 and V is TRBV5-1; 11 nucleotides line up with TRBD2. This CDR3 contains 20 residues. CDR1 SGHRS and CDR2 YFSETQ come from the germline V gene. J gave up 2 bases and V 1 base, and 14 bases lay outside the gene matches. The CDR3 DNA reads TGCGCCAGCAGCTTGAGGGGGGCAGGTAGCGGGAGGGAAACCTACAATGAGCAGTTCTTC. Its protein product is CASSLRGAGSGRETYNEQFF.

The chain combines TRBV27 with TRBJ2-3; possibly TRBD2 for D (7 bases). This CDR3 region has 18 residues. CDR1 is MNHEY and CDR2 is SMNVEV in the germline V gene (reference sequence). V was shortened by 5 bases and J by 2 bases, with 23 bases between the two germline ends. The CDR3 DNA reads as TGTGCCAGCAGTGATGCACGCGGGGGCACGGGCTACACAGATACGCAGTATTTT. Translation: CASSDARGGTGYTDTQYF.

The chain combines TRBV7-3 with TRBJ2-6, with D possibly matching TRBD2 (5 bases). Germline CDR1 SGHTA, CDR2 FQGTGA. This CDR3 has 15 amino acids. Trimming pared 5 bases from V and 0 bases from J, leaving 8 bases between. The CDR3 is CASSPRVSGANVLTF. CDR3 in DNA: TGTGCCAGCAGCCCGAGGGTCTCTGGGGCCAACGTCCTGACTTTC.

The chain has TRBV6-5 and TRBJ1-6, with unresolved D. V was cut by 7 bases and J by 7 bases, with 14 bases left in between. Germline V gene data show CDR1 as MNHEY and CDR2 as SVGAGI. The CDR3 is 14 residues long. Here the CDR3 DNA reads TGTGCCAGCAACCCGGCCAAACTAAATTCACCCCTCCACTTT. Translating gives CASNPAKLNSPLHF.

CDR3 bases: TGTGCCAGCTCACCACTCACCGCCTCTGGGGCCAACGTCCTGACTTTC. Translating gives CASSPLTASGANVLTF. The chain links TRBV18 to TRBJ2-6, with D unresolved. In germline, CDR1 is KGHSH, CDR2 LQKENI. The CDR3 is 16 amino acids. The ends were cut back, 1 base at V and 0 bases at J, with 7 bases in the middle.

The V gene is TRBV28, the J gene TRBJ1-2; no clear D gene. CDR1 and CDR2 from the germline V gene are MDHEN and SYDVKM. V lost 6 bases and J lost 7, with 18 bases in between. CDR3 length equals 14 residues. CDR3 protein: CASSTGRPLAGYTF. CDR3 nucleotide sequence: TGTGCCAGCAGCACCGGGAGGCCTCTTGCTGGCTACACCTTC.

The CDR3 bases are TGTGCCAGTACATCAGGGGGCGGCGAGCAGTACTTC. This sequence encodes CASTSGGGEQYF. The chain uses TRBV27 and TRBJ2-7, with TRBD1 identical over 8 bases. Germline CDR1 reads MNHEY; CDR2 reads SMNVEV (reference sequence). The CDR3 is made up of 12 amino acids. With 9 bases clipped from V and 6 bases from J, the junction kept 7 bases outside the gene matches.

The chain is built from TRBV9 and TRBJ2-3; TRBD2 is a possible D gene (5 bases). The CDR3 contains 15 residues. Germline loops: CDR1 SGDLS, CDR2 YYNGEE. With 3 bases removed from V and 0 bases from J, the gap between germline ends came to 11 bases. CDR3: CASSALARSTDTQYF. Here the CDR3 DNA reads TGTGCCAGCAGCGCCCTAGCTCGTAGCACAGATACGCAGTATTTT.

This clone was seen once. The chain employs TRBV21-1 and TRBJ1-2. TRBV21-1 is a recognized pseudogene. The CDR3 spans 17 residues. The CDR3 sequence: CASSRYAGTQVNYGYTF. DNA for the CDR3: TGTGCCAGCAGCCGCTACGCGGGGACACAAGTGAACTATGGCTACACCTTC.

The rearrangement links TRBV5-1 to TRBJ1-2; 11 positions agree with TRBD1. This CDR3 spans 13 amino acids. V shed 3 bases and J 10 bases; nucleotides not matched to a gene: 5. Germline CDR1 is SGHRS and CDR2 is YFSETQ. CDR3 amino acids: CASSSGQGANYTF. The DNA of the CDR3 is TGCGCCAGCAGCTCAGGACAGGGGGCGAACTACACCTTC.